The entry below gives a single TCR beta chain sequence along with its context. CDR1 and CDR2 (germline): MDHEN, SYDVKM. J lost 0 bases, V lost 4 bases, and 3 bases had no gene match. CDR3 size: 16 residues. Libraries were prepared by immunoSEQ multiplex PCR; TCRdb keeps only in-frame clonotypes and omits some of them. The profile shows a few hundred thousand clones, around nine tenths of them singletons. The data originate from a study of blood T cell repertoires in COVID-19. Sequenced input: peripheral blood. The chain is built from TRBV28 and TRBJ1-3, with TRBD1 identical over 10 bases. This receptor was taken from a woman in her 30s with COVID-19, enrolled during active disease. Here the CDR3 reads CASSSGQGISGNTIYF. DNA of the CDR3: TGTGCCAGCAGTTCGGGACAGGGGATCTCTGGAAACACCATATATTTT.